These 6 T cell receptor beta chains were sequenced from one sample in a study of blood T cell repertoires in COVID-19. Assay: immunoSEQ multiplex PCR; the TCRdb copy retains only in-frame clones and omits some. The sample yields about 210,000 clones, 75% to 85% seen once. The sequenced sample was peripheral blood. The receptors were sampled from a woman between 70 and 85 years old with COVID-19, enrolled during active disease.

In regard to this clone: Additional DNA sequences in this sample encode the identical CDR3. The gene calls are TRBV10-3 and TRBJ1-5; 7 positions match TRBD1. The CDR3 is 14 residues long. Germline V gene sequence: CDR1 ENHRY, CDR2 SYGVKD. Trimming took 2 bases from V and 2 from J; bases not matched to a gene: 0. CDR3 in DNA: TGTGCCATCAGTGAGACAGGGGGCAATCAGCCCCAGCATTTT. This encodes CAISETGGNQPQHF.

The V and J genes are TRBV11-2 and TRBJ2-5; possibly TRBD2 for D (5 bases). V shed 5 bases and J shed 5 bases, with 15 bases lying between them. This CDR3 has 14 residues. The V gene's germline CDR1 is SGHAT and CDR2 FQNNGV. The CDR3 sequence: CASSPRGRGETQYF. The CDR3 region has the DNA TGTGCCAGCAGCCCACGAGGCCGAGGGGAGACCCAGTACTTC.

The chain recombines TRBV6-5 with TRBJ2-3; 8 bases line up with TRBD2. The V and J ends lost 6 bases and 10 bases, in that order; junction bases with no gene match: 9. The CDR3 covers 13 residues. The V gene's germline CDR1 is MNHEY and CDR2 SVGAGI. The CDR3 spells CASRLTSGTAQYF. CDR3 DNA: TGTGCCAGCAGACTTACTAGCGGCACTGCGCAGTATTTT.

The genes are TRBV7-9 and TRBJ1-2, with 7 bases fitting TRBD1. The CDR3 sequence is 13 residues long. Germline loops: CDR1 SEHNR, CDR2 FQNEAQ (reference sequence). The J segment lost 6 bases and the V segment lost 5 bases, leaving 6 bases of the junction unmatched. The CDR3 sequence: CASSNRGRNGYTF. Here the CDR3 DNA reads TGTGCCAGCAGCAACAGGGGACGGAATGGCTACACCTTC.

The V and J genes are TRBV6-1 and TRBJ2-7; 7 bases align to TRBD1. This CDR3 is built from 15 residues. Trimming at V came to 3 bases and at J to 3 bases, leaving 8 bases not matched to a gene. Looked up from germline, CDR1 is MNHNS and CDR2 is SASEGT. CDR3 region: CASSESGTVGYEQYF. DNA for the CDR3: TGTGCCAGCAGTGAGTCCGGGACAGTCGGCTACGAGCAGTACTTC.

The chain uses TRBV6-2 or TRBV6-3 and TRBJ2-2, with a weak D call TRBD1 (5 bases). The CDR3 totals 16 residues. V was pared by 0 bases and J by 4 bases, with 12 bases between. Germline V gene sequence: CDR1 MNHEY, CDR2 SVGEGT. CDR3 residues: CASSYSAGWGTGELFF. DNA of the CDR3: TGTGCCAGCAGTTACTCGGCAGGGTGGGGCACCGGGGAGCTGTTTTTT.